Listed here is a single TCR beta chain. Its antigen is unidentified. The PCR employed 60 Vbeta primers together with 13 Jbeta primers. Some clones are missing from TCRdb's copy, which holds only in-frame ones; the method was immunoSEQ multiplex PCR. The data hold about 170,000 clones, with around 75% observed a single time. Those who donated were healthy bone marrow donors. The entry originates in a study of cytomegalovirus exposure and HLA in healthy donors. Findings and limits, study-wide: The study labeled 150 or so TCR beta chains cytomegalovirus-associated. In a later analysis, a genetic analysis reported fewer productive-TCR N-insertions in an Asian-associated ancestry cluster than the cohort average.

The TCR was taken from a male donor in good health and CMV-seronegative. Sequenced material: PBMCs.

CDR3 sequence (DNA): TGCGCCAGCAGCTTGGACACCGGGACAGAGAACTATGGCTACACCTTC. Amino acid sequence: CASSLDTGTENYGYTF. The chain couples TRBV5-1 to TRBJ1-2, with 7 bases that match TRBD1. Trimming at V came to 0 bases and at J to 2 bases, leaving 7 bases not matched to a gene. Germline-derived CDR1 and CDR2 are SGHRS and YFSETQ. This CDR3 has 16 amino acids.